The clone carrying this T cell receptor (beta chain) was recorded many times. The germline gives CDR1 LGHNA, CDR2 YSLEER. Trimming removed 0 bases from V and 12 bases from J; junction bases left unmatched: 17. CDR3 length equals 17 residues. This entry comes from a study of blood T cells in healthy people across ages. For the second PCR, which ran for 7 to 11 cycles, a sample-barcoded 5' primer and a J-beta primer mix were used. TCRdb redid the calling of the 5' RACE reads with MiXCR, one entry per CDR3 protein. The repertoire has some 900,000 distinct CDR3 sequences, more than 25% of them found once; the top ten carry 15% to 20%.

Sequenced input: blood. The TCR comes from a woman older than 75 in good health. The rearrangement uses TRBV4-3 and TRBJ2-1, with TRBD1 matching 7 bases. The CDR3 region is CASSQDLNRGLNGGQFF. The CDR3 nucleotides read TGCGCCAGCAGCCAAGACCTTAACAGGGGCCTGAATGGGGGGCAGTTCTTC.